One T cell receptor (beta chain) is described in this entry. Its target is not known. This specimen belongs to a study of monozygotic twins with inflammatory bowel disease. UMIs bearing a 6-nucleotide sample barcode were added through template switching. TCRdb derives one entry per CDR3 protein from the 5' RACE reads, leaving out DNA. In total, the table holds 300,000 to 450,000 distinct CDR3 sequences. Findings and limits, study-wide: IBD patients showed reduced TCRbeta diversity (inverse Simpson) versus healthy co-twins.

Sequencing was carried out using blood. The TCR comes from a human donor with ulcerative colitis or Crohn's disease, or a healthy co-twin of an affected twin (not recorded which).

The CDR3: CASRTLRGGPASPLHF. This rearrangement joins TRBV6-2 or TRBV6-3 to TRBJ1-6; TCRdb returns TRBD1, unconfirmable since there is no DNA. Looked up from germline, CDR1 is MNHEY and CDR2 is SVGEGT. The CDR3 is 16 residues long.